Listed here are 21 T cell receptor beta chains from one sample, sequenced in a study of T cell responses to AZD1222 COVID-19 vaccine. Some clones are missing from TCRdb's copy, which holds only in-frame ones; the method was immunoSEQ multiplex PCR. The table lists 90,000 to 150,000 clones, roughly nine tenths of them singletons, with roughly 2.4% in the top ten. Specimen: peripheral blood, collected on day 0 of AZD1222 vaccination. These receptors were collected from an adult in good health.

This clone was found a few times. The chain joins TRBV7-9 to TRBJ1-2; D ambiguous. CDR1 is SEHNR and CDR2 is FQNEAQ in the germline V gene (reference sequence). Between the trimmed V and J ends, which lost 5 bases and 2 bases, there was a span of 15 bases. The CDR3 has 15 amino acids. As DNA, the CDR3 is TGTGCCAGCAGCCCCCCCGGCAGCACCAACTATGGCTACACCTTC. This codes for CASSPPGSTNYGYTF.

The chain couples TRBV19 to TRBJ1-1, with D unresolved. Trimming removed 3 bases from V and 1 base from J, with 9 bases in between. Germline-derived CDR1 and CDR2 are LNHDA and SQIVND (reference sequence). The CDR3 extends over 14 amino acids. CDR3 in amino acids: CASSIVGGNTEAFF. The DNA for the CDR3 is TGTGCCAGTAGTATCGTAGGAGGGAACACTGAAGCTTTCTTT.

The chain recombines TRBV6-5 with TRBJ2-7; D gene uncertain. Trimming removed 4 bases at V and 5 bases at J, with 9 bases between. This CDR3 is built from 12 residues. Germline-derived CDR1 and CDR2 are MNHEY and SVGAGI. CDR3 residues: CASSWGGDEQYF. CDR3 bases: TGTGCCAGCAGTTGGGGTGGGGACGAGCAGTACTTC.

The chain links TRBV7-2 to TRBJ1-2; no reliable D call. V lost 5 bases, J lost 9 bases, and 16 bases lay in between. The CDR3 length is 13 residues. In germline, CDR1 is SGHTA, CDR2 FQGNSA. The CDR3 DNA reads as TGTGCCAGCAGCCAATGGACCGGAAGGAGCTACACCTTC. This translates into CASSQWTGRSYTF.

This chain joins TRBV5-1 and TRBJ2-1, with D perhaps matching TRBD2 (5 bases). Germline assignment: CDR1 SGHRS and CDR2 YFSETQ. This CDR3 contains 17 residues. V dropped 5 bases and J dropped 0 bases, with 18 bases sitting between them. Written as DNA, the CDR3 is TGCGCCAGCAGGAACCCCGCGGCGGGTGGCTCCTACAATGAGCAGTTCTTC. Its translation: CASRNPAAGGSYNEQFF.

The V call is TRBV19, the J call TRBJ1-2; unclear D gene. The length of the CDR3 is 15 residues. From germline, CDR1 is LNHDA and CDR2 SQIVND (reference sequence). V was pared by 0 bases and J by 8 bases, with 16 bases between. The CDR3 reads CASSIDFTGSQGYTF. The CDR3 nucleotides are TGTGCCAGTAGTATAGATTTCACGGGTTCGCAGGGCTACACCTTC. The whole variable domain, filled in from reference TRBV19 and TRBJ1-2, reads DGGITQSPKYLFRKEGQNVTLSCEQNLNHDAMYWYRQDPGQGLRLIYYSQIVNDFQKGDIAEGYSVSREKKESFPLTVTSAQKNPTAFYLCASSIDFTGSQGYTFGSGTRLTVV.

V is TRBV9 and J is TRBJ1-3, with D tentatively TRBD1 (6 bases). The germline V gene encodes CDR1 SGDLS and CDR2 YYNGEE. Trimming shortened V by 0 bases and J by 6 bases, and 22 bases separated the two germline ends. This CDR3 region has 18 residues. CDR3 nucleotides: TGTGCCAGCAGCGTAGAGTACAGGAGACAGGATTTGGAAAACACCATATATTTT. Encoded protein: CASSVEYRRQDLENTIYF.

The chain is built from TRBV27 and TRBJ2-7, with D perhaps being TRBD1 or TRBD2 (5 bases each). The V end lost 5 bases, the J end lost 2 bases, and 16 bases lay between the germline ends. The CDR3 has 15 residues. Germline CDR1 reads MNHEY; CDR2 reads SMNVEV (reference sequence). CDR3 amino acids: CASSPEPGRTYEQYF. The CDR3 nucleotides read TGTGCCAGCAGTCCAGAACCGGGACGGACCTACGAGCAGTACTTC.

V is TRBV7-9 and J is TRBJ2-2, with TRBD2 matching over 7 bases. The CDR3 runs 18 residues. Germline values: CDR1 SEHNR, CDR2 FQNEAQ (reference sequence). After removal of 5 bases from V and 1 base from J, the junction contained 13 bases not matched to a gene. The CDR3 DNA reads as TGTGCCAGCAGCCTTCGAAGTGGGAGGGCCGTGAACACCGGGGAGCTGTTTTTT. Translation: CASSLRSGRAVNTGELFF. Supplemented by reference TRBV7-9 and TRBJ2-2, the full variable domain reads DTGVSQNPRHKITKRGQNVTFRCDPISEHNRLYWYRQTLGQGPEFLTYFQNEAQLEKSRLLSDRFSAERPKGSFSTLEIQRTEQGDSAMYLCASSLRSGRAVNTGELFFGEGSRLTVL.

V is TRBV3-1 (or the pseudogene TRBV3-2) and J is TRBJ1-1; D is uncertain. Germline V gives CDR1 LGHDT, CDR2 YNNKEL (reference sequence). This CDR3 contains 12 residues. V was cut by 3 bases and J by 7 bases, with 9 bases left in between. The chain's CDR3 is CASSHPPGEAFF. CDR3 sequence (DNA): TGTGCCAGCAGCCACCCCCCTGGTGAAGCTTTCTTT.

The chain couples TRBV28 to TRBJ2-3; D unresolved. V lost 5 bases and J lost 1, with 10 bases in between. The CDR3 length is 14 residues. Per the germline V gene, CDR1 is MDHEN and CDR2 is SYDVKM. The CDR3 sequence: CASSPPGRTDTQYF. CDR3 in DNA: TGTGCCAGCAGTCCGCCGGGTCGCACAGATACGCAGTATTTT. The full variable domain, in which reference TRBV28 and TRBJ2-3 provide the parts outside the CDR3, is DVKVTQSSRYLVKRTGEKVFLECVQDMDHENMFWYRQDPGLGLRLIYFSYDVKMKEKGDIPEGYSVSREKKERFSLILESASTNQTSMYLCASSPPGRTDTQYFGPGTRLTVL.

This clone appeared a few times. J is TRBJ1-2 and V is TRBV5-1, with TRBD1 matching over 7 bases. The CDR3 is made up of 16 amino acids. In germline, CDR1 is SGHRS, CDR2 YFSETQ. J gave up 8 bases and V 3 bases, and 16 bases lay outside the gene matches. CDR3 sequence (DNA): TGCGCCAGCAGCTCCGGGACAGACTATAATTCCAGAGGCTACACCTTC. This sequence encodes CASSSGTDYNSRGYTF.

The V and J genes are TRBV11-2 and TRBJ2-7; 9 positions match TRBD2. The CDR3 is made up of 17 amino acids. The germline gives CDR1 SGHAT, CDR2 FQNNGV. V shed 1 base, J shed 5 bases, and the junction held 12 bases outside the gene matches. CDR3 bases: TGTGCCAGCAGCTTAGCGAGAGCGGGAGGCCCCTTCCACGAGCAGTACTTC. Translating gives CASSLARAGGPFHEQYF.

Only one count was recorded for this clone. The gene calls are TRBV27 and TRBJ2-2; no definite D call. The CDR3 runs 17 residues. The V gene's germline CDR1 is MNHEY and CDR2 SMNVEV (reference sequence). The V end lost 4 bases, the J end lost 4 bases, and 19 bases lay between the germline ends. This CDR3 reads CASSWSSARVATGELFF. In DNA, the CDR3 is TGTGCCAGCAGTTGGTCTTCCGCTAGAGTGGCCACCGGGGAGCTGTTTTTT.

The V and J genes are TRBV27 and TRBJ2-7; TRBD2 aligns across 15 bases. Germline assignment: CDR1 MNHEY and CDR2 SMNVEV (reference sequence). The CDR3 has 17 amino acids. Trimming cost V 7 bases and J 1 base; bases outside gene matches: 8. The CDR3 is CASKGGTSGRSSYEQYF. The DNA of the CDR3 is TGTGCCAGCAAGGGGGGGACTAGCGGGAGGTCTTCCTACGAGCAGTACTTC.

The V and J genes are TRBV24-1 and TRBJ1-2; tentatively, D is TRBD1 (6 bases). Trimming took off 6 bases at V and 2 bases at J, with 12 bases between the two ends. CDR1 KGHDR and CDR2 SFDVKD come from the germline V gene. The CDR3 has 14 amino acids. The CDR3: CATSTRTANYGYTF. The CDR3 DNA is TGTGCCACCAGTACTAGGACAGCAAACTATGGCTACACCTTC.

The chain is built from TRBV21-1 and TRBJ2-7; TRBD2, as called in the table, went unchecked against the DNA. TRBV21-1 is tagged as a pseudogene. This CDR3 comprises 15 residues. CDR3: CASSKGRDSPYEQYF. As DNA, the CDR3 is TGTGCCAGCAGCAAAGGGCGGGACTCCCCCTACGAGCAGTACTTC.

The gene calls are TRBV2 and TRBJ1-4; tentative D call: TRBD1 (6 bases). There are 12 residues in the CDR3. Trimming removed 8 bases from V and 7 bases from J, with 11 bases in between. The germline V gene encodes CDR1 SNHLY and CDR2 FYNNEI. CDR3 amino acids: CASVAGAEKLFF. DNA of the CDR3: TGTGCCAGCGTTGCGGGGGCTGAAAAACTGTTTTTT.

This rearrangement joins TRBV19 to TRBJ2-1; tentatively, D is TRBD2 (5 bases). The germline gives CDR1 LNHDA, CDR2 SQIVND (reference sequence). Between the trimmed V and J ends, which lost 3 bases and 7 bases, there was a span of 13 bases. The CDR3 runs 14 residues. In DNA form, the CDR3 reads TGTGCCAGTAGTATCAGGTACGGGATTAATGAGCAGTTCTTC. This translates into CASSIRYGINEQFF. The entire variable domain, with the rest obtained from reference TRBV19 and TRBJ2-1, is as follows: DGGITQSPKYLFRKEGQNVTLSCEQNLNHDAMYWYRQDPGQGLRLIYYSQIVNDFQKGDIAEGYSVSREKKESFPLTVTSAQKNPTAFYLCASSIRYGINEQFFGPGTRLTVL.

This clone was seen only once. The chain is built from TRBV9 and TRBJ2-2; TRBD2 matches 8 bases. CDR1 is SGDLS and CDR2 is YYNGEE in the germline V gene. The CDR3 spans 16 residues. V shed 0 bases, J shed 1 base, and the junction held 2 bases outside the gene matches. The CDR3 region is CASSVVSGRNTGELFF. CDR3 nucleotides: TGTGCCAGCAGCGTAGTGAGCGGGAGGAACACCGGGGAGCTGTTTTTT.

The V and J genes are TRBV5-4 and TRBJ1-6, with a tentative D call TRBD1 (6 bases). Germline V gene sequence: CDR1 SGHNT, CDR2 YYREEE (reference sequence). The V and J ends lost 4 bases and 5 bases respectively, with 10 bases between them. The CDR3 loop spans 14 amino acids. The CDR3 DNA follows: TGTGCCAGCAGCCCAAACAGGGATAATTCACCCCTCCACTTT. The encoded protein is CASSPNRDNSPLHF.